The following is a T cell receptor beta chain sequence with its context. The data derive from a study of blood T cells in healthy people across ages. Trimming stripped 3 bases from V and 8 bases from J, with 10 bases between. Germline lookup yields CDR1 GTSNPN and CDR2 SVGIG (reference sequence). The CDR3 spans 11 residues. Each sample used at least 6.5 million PBMCs. For the second PCR, which ran for roughly 7 to 11 cycles, a sample-barcoded 5' primer and a J-beta primer mix were used. MiXCR was run by TCRdb on the 5' RACE reads, yielding one entry per CDR3 protein. The table lists 700,000 to 850,000 distinct CDR3 sequences, 35% to 40% of them singletons.

The sequencing input was blood. This chain joins TRBV30 and TRBJ1-2; no clear D. The sequence was collected from a young man in good health. The DNA for the CDR3 is TGTGCCTGGAGAGAGATGGGAGGCTACACCTTC. This codes for CAWREMGGYTF. The complete variable domain, with remaining parts taken from reference TRBV30 and TRBJ1-2, reads SQTIHQWPATLVQPVGSPLSLECTVEGTSNPNLYWYRQAAGRGLQLLFYSVGIGQISSEVPQNLSASRPQDRQFILSSKKLLLSDSGFYLCAWREMGGYTFGSGTRLTVV.